What follows are 3 T cell receptor beta chains derived from one specimen sequenced in a study of T cell repertoires in cytomegalovirus infection. TCRdb reprocessed the reads with MiXCR, giving one entry per CDR3 protein. The table lists around 530,000 distinct CDR3 sequences, about 15% of them singletons. The sequenced sample consisted of CD8+ T cells from PBMCs. These receptors came from a human donor in good health (CMV status not recorded). Some clones in this sample may be carry-over from other donors' samples.

There are a few counts of this clonotype. V and J are TRBV18 and TRBJ2-3; 9 positions agree with TRBD1. CDR1 KGHSH and CDR2 LQKENI come from the germline V gene. V lost 4 bases and J lost 0; bases outside the gene matches: 5. The CDR3 is 16 amino acids. The CDR3 DNA reads TGTGCCAGCTCACTGGGACAGGGAGGAAGCACAGATACGCAGTATTTT. Protein product: CASSLGQGGSTDTQYF.

This clonotype was seen repeatedly, ten times or more. This chain joins TRBV7-2 and TRBJ2-5; D remains unclear. V shed 2 bases and J shed 5 bases, with 15 bases lying between them. This CDR3 has 15 residues. Germline assignment: CDR1 SGHTA and CDR2 FQGNSA. This chain's CDR3 is CASSLNVRVGETQYF. In nucleotides, the CDR3 is TGTGCCAGCAGCTTAAACGTACGCGTGGGGGAGACCCAGTACTTC. Drawing the rest from reference TRBV7-2 and TRBJ2-5, the complete variable domain is GAGVSQSPSNKVTEKGKDVELRCDPISGHTALYWYRQSLGQGLEFLIYFQGNSAPDKSGLPSDRFSAERTGGSVSTLTIQRTQQEDSAVYLCASSLNVRVGETQYFGPGTRLLVL.

The chain combines TRBV5-1 with TRBJ2-7; 7 nucleotides agree with TRBD1. Trimming removed 1 base from V and 5 bases from J; junction bases left unmatched: 3. The CDR3 contains 13 residues. Germline V gives CDR1 SGHRS, CDR2 YFSETQ. In DNA, the CDR3 is TGCGCCAGCAGCTTGACAGGGGACGACGAGCAGTACTTC. It codes for CASSLTGDDEQYF.